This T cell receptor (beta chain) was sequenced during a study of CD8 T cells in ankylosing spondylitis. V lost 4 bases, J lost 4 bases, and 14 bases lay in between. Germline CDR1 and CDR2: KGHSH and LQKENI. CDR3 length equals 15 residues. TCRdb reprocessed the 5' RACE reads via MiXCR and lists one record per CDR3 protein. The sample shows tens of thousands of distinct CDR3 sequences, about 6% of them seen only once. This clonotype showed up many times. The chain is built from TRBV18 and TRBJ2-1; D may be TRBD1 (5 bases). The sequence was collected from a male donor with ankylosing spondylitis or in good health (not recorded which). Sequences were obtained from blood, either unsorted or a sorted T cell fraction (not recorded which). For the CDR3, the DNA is TGTGCCAGCTCACAGGGGCAGGCCTATTACAATGAGCAGTTCTTC. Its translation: CASSQGQAYYNEQFF. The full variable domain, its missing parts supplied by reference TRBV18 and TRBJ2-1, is NAGVMQNPRHLVRRRGQEARLRCSPMKGHSHVYWYRQLPEEGLKFMVYLQKENIIDESGMPKERFSAEFPKEGPSILRIQQVVRGDSAAYFCASSQGQAYYNEQFFGPGTRLTVL.